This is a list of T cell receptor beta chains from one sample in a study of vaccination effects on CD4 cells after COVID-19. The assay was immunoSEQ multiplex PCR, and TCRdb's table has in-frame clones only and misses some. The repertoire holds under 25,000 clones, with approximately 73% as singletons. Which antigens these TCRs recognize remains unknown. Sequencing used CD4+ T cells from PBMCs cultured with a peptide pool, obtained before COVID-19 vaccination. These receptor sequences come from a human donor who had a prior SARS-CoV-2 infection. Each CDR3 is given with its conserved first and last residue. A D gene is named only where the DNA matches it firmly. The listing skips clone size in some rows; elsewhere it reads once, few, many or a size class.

TGTGCCATCAGTGAGTCCCTCGGTGGGACCCTCTACGAGCAGTACTTC | CAISESLGGTLYEQYF | TRBJ2-7 | - | TRBV10-3 | 16 | -
TGTGCCAGCAGCTGGGGAGCGGGAGGGCCCTGGAATGAGCAGTTCTTC | CASSWGAGGPWNEQFF | TRBJ2-1 | - | TRBV5-4 | 16 | TRBD2
TGTGCCAGCAGCCAAACTAGTACTTATACGCAGTATTTT | CASSQTSTYTQYF | TRBJ2-3 | few | TRBV7-9 | 13 | -
TGTGCCATCAGTAATTGGGGAACGAACAATGAGCAGTTCTTC | CAISNWGTNNEQFF | TRBJ2-1 | - | TRBV10-3 | 14 | -
TGTGCCAGCAGTCAAGGGGACAGCTTAACCGGTGGCTACACCTTC | CASSQGDSLTGGYTF | TRBJ1-2 | - | TRBV6-2/TRBV6-3 | 15 | TRBD1
TGTGCCAGCAGTTCGATTCAGGGACTCAATAATTCACCCCTCCACTTT | CASSSIQGLNNSPLHF | TRBJ1-6 | - | TRBV6-6 | 16 | -
TGTGCCAGCAGCGTAGCTACAGGGATGAACACTGAAGCTTTCTTT | CASSVATGMNTEAFF | TRBJ1-1 | - | TRBV9 | 15 | -
TGTGCCTATGCCGGGACAGTGGATTCACCCCTCCACTTT | CAYAGTVDSPLHF | TRBJ1-6 | - | TRBV30 | 13 | TRBD1
TGTGCCAGCAGCTTGGGCCCCTATGGCTACACCTTC | CASSLGPYGYTF | TRBJ1-2 | - | TRBV5-6 | 12 | -
TGTGCCAGCAGTCGAATGACGACAGGAGACTCCTACAATGAGCAGTTCTTC | CASSRMTTGDSYNEQFF | TRBJ2-1 | - | TRBV4-2 | 17 | -
TGTGCCAGCAGCTTATCGACGAGCGGGCCCTCCTACGAGCAGTACTTC | CASSLSTSGPSYEQYF | TRBJ2-7 | - | TRBV11-1 | 16 | -
TGTGCCAGCAGCTGGGCGGACACCAAGTACTTC | CASSWADTKYF | TRBJ2-7 | - | TRBV5-6 | 11 | -
TGTGCCAGCAGCGTAGAGGCAGACTACTACAATGAGCAGTTCTTC | CASSVEADYYNEQFF | TRBJ2-1 | - | TRBV9 | 15 | -
TGTGCCAGCAGTGATCAGAGACTCCAAGAGACCCAGTACTTC | CASSDQRLQETQYF | TRBJ2-5 | - | TRBV2 | 14 | -
TGTGCCAGCAGATTTCCCCAGGGGGCCCACGAGCAGTACTTC | CASRFPQGAHEQYF | TRBJ2-7 | - | TRBV28 | 14 | TRBD1
TGTGCCAGCAGCCGTAGGGGGGGCGCTTCTTACTCACCCCTCCACTTT | CASSRRGGASYSPLHF | TRBJ1-6 | - | TRBV3-1/TRBV3-2 | 16 | -
TGTGCCAGCAGCCGACCTACAGGGAAAGCTTTCTTT | CASSRPTGKAFF | TRBJ1-1 | - | TRBV14 | 12 | -
TGTGCCAGTAGTATTACAGCAACTAATGAAAAACTGTTTTTT | CASSITATNEKLFF | TRBJ1-4 | - | TRBV19 | 14 | -
TGCGCCAGCAGCCAACAACAGGGGCGCAATTCACCCCTCCACTTT | CASSQQQGRNSPLHF | TRBJ1-6 | - | TRBV4-3 | 15 | TRBD1
TGCGCCAGCAGCCAAGAATCGATATATGAAAAACTGTTTTTT | CASSQESIYEKLFF | TRBJ1-4 | - | TRBV4-3 | 14 | -
TGTGCCAGCAGCCAAGTAAAGGACAGGGGGAATGAGCAGTTCTTC | CASSQVKDRGNEQFF | TRBJ2-1 | few | TRBV14 | 15 | TRBD1
TGTGCCAGCAGCCCGGGACAGGGGGCGCGTGGCGAGCAGTACTTC | CASSPGQGARGEQYF | TRBJ2-7 | once | TRBV6-6 | 15 | TRBD1
TGTGCCAGCAGCGTCGGGCACGGCTATGGCTACACCTTC | CASSVGHGYGYTF | TRBJ1-2 | few | TRBV7-3 | 13 | -
TGTGCCAGCAGTTTACGACGGGATAATGAAAAACTGTTTTTT | CASSLRRDNEKLFF | TRBJ1-4 | - | TRBV27 | 14 | -
TGTGCCAGCAGCCAAGCCCGGGTCGAACAAGAGACCCAGTACTTC | CASSQARVEQETQYF | TRBJ2-5 | once | TRBV4-2 | 15 | -
TGCGCCAGCAGCGCGGACACCTCTGGAAACACCATATATTTT | CASSADTSGNTIYF | TRBJ1-3 | - | TRBV5-1 | 14 | -
TGCGCCAGTCAGCTAGCGGGGGGGCAGGGAGATACGCAGTATTTT | CASQLAGGQGDTQYF | TRBJ2-3 | - | TRBV5-1 | 15 | TRBD2
TGTGCCAGCTCACCAGAGGGACTAGCGGCTCTATACAATGAGCAGTTCTTC | CASSPEGLAALYNEQFF | TRBJ2-1 | - | TRBV18 | 17 | TRBD2
TGTGCCAGTAGTACGCCGGGACGGGCGGTGGCGAATGAGCAGTTCTTC | CASSTPGRAVANEQFF | TRBJ2-1 | - | TRBV19 | 16 | -
TGTGCCAGCAGCGTAGTCCAACGCACAGATACGCAGTATTTT | CASSVVQRTDTQYF | TRBJ2-3 | - | TRBV9 | 14 | -
TGTGCCAGCAGCCCAGCCGGGAGGGCTAACAATGAGCAGTTCTTC | CASSPAGRANNEQFF | TRBJ2-1 | - | TRBV3-1/TRBV3-2 | 15 | TRBD2
TGTGCCATCAGGTCCGGGACAGGGGCTTTCGAGCAGTACTTC | CAIRSGTGAFEQYF | TRBJ2-7 | - | TRBV10-3 | 14 | TRBD1
TGTGCCAGCAGTTTAACGTACACTGAAGCTTTCTTT | CASSLTYTEAFF | TRBJ1-1 | - | TRBV28 | 12 | -
TGTGCCAGCAGCTTAAAACTCCTGGGCGGGGAGCTGTTTTTT | CASSLKLLGGELFF | TRBJ2-2 | - | TRBV7-2 | 14 | -
TGTGCCAGCAGCCCGGACAGGAACTGGGAAAAACTGTTTTTT | CASSPDRNWEKLFF | TRBJ1-4 | - | TRBV2 | 14 | TRBD1
TGTGCCAGCAGCTTTTTTGACTCCTACAATGAGCAGTTCTTC | CASSFFDSYNEQFF | TRBJ2-1 | few | TRBV5-4 | 14 | -
TGCGCCAGCAGCTTGGGGACAGGGGTTAGCTATGGCTACACCTTC | CASSLGTGVSYGYTF | TRBJ1-2 | - | TRBV5-1 | 15 | TRBD1
TGCGCCAGCAGCTTTGCGGGGGGAGGCACCGGGGAGCTGTTTTTT | CASSFAGGGTGELFF | TRBJ2-2 | once | TRBV5-1 | 15 | TRBD2
TGTGCCAGCAGCGGACGACTGGGACTAGCGGGAGACTCTGGGGCCAACGTCCTGACTTTC | CASSGRLGLAGDSGANVLTF | TRBJ2-6 | once | TRBV7-8 | 20 | TRBD2
TGTGCCAGCAATCAAGTAGGGGGGAGTAATTCACCCCTCCACTTT | CASNQVGGSNSPLHF | TRBJ1-6 | - | TRBV2 | 15 | -
TGCGCCAGCAGCTTGGGCGCTAGCGGCCAAGAGACCCAGTACTTC | CASSLGASGQETQYF | TRBJ2-5 | - | TRBV5-1 | 15 | TRBD2
TGTGCCAGCAGAAGGACAGGGGAGGATTCACCCCTCCACTTT | CASRRTGEDSPLHF | TRBJ1-6 | - | TRBV2 | 14 | TRBD1
TGCGCCAGCAGCCGAACTCCGGGACTAGCGGGAGACGAGCAGTACTTC | CASSRTPGLAGDEQYF | TRBJ2-7 | few | TRBV4-1 | 16 | TRBD2
TGTGCCAGCAGCGCCCGACTAGCTGCCGATGAGCAGTTCTTC | CASSARLAADEQFF | TRBJ2-1 | - | TRBV9 | 14 | TRBD2
TGCGCCAGCAGCTACGAGTCGGCCAACGTCCTGACTTTC | CASSYESANVLTF | TRBJ2-6 | - | TRBV5-1 | 13 | -
TGTGCCAGCAGCTCAGAGACCCAGTACTTC | CASSSETQYF | TRBJ2-5 | - | TRBV7-9 | 10 | -
TGTGCCAGCAGCCTGGACGGCCTTGAAGCTTTCTTT | CASSLDGLEAFF | TRBJ1-1 | medium-sized | TRBV7-3 | 12 | -
TGTGCCAGCAGCAACCAAGGTGGAGAGACCCAGTACTTC | CASSNQGGETQYF | TRBJ2-5 | - | TRBV7-3 | 13 | -
TGTGCCTGGAGTGTCAGGTTTAACGAAAAACTGTTTTTT | CAWSVRFNEKLFF | TRBJ1-4 | - | TRBV30 | 13 | -
TGTGCCAGCTCACGGAGGACTAGCGGGCAGGGTAGCACAGATACGCAGTATTTT | CASSRRTSGQGSTDTQYF | TRBJ2-3 | - | TRBV18 | 18 | TRBD2
TGTGCCAGTAGTAGGGACAGGGGACTTAATCAGCCCCAGCATTTT | CASSRDRGLNQPQHF | TRBJ1-5 | - | TRBV19 | 15 | TRBD1
TGTGCCAGCAGCGAGAGGCAGGGAACCGGGGAGCTGTTTTTT | CASSERQGTGELFF | TRBJ2-2 | - | TRBV9 | 14 | -
TGTGCCAGCAGTTACTCGAACCAGGGTGGACACGGCGAGCAGTACTTC | CASSYSNQGGHGEQYF | TRBJ2-7 | - | TRBV6-6 | 16 | -
TGTGCCAGCATCCAAGAAAGGGACCAGCCCCAGCATTTT | CASIQERDQPQHF | TRBJ1-5 | - | TRBV6-5 | 13 | -
TGTGCCAGCAGCGCGACAGGGGGCAGTGACACCGGGGAGCTGTTTTTT | CASSATGGSDTGELFF | TRBJ2-2 | few | TRBV7-3 | 16 | TRBD1
TGTGCCAGCTACCCAGGGGGTCTTCACACTGAAGCTTTCTTT | CASYPGGLHTEAFF | TRBJ1-1 | - | TRBV28 | 14 | TRBD1
TGTGCCAGCAACCACCGGGACAGGGGTGGCAATGAGCAGTTCTTC | CASNHRDRGGNEQFF | TRBJ2-1 | - | TRBV19 | 15 | TRBD1
TGTGCCAGCAGCCAAGGAGGGGCAGGAGGCGAGCAGTACTTC | CASSQGGAGGEQYF | TRBJ2-7 | - | TRBV3-1/TRBV3-2 | 14 | -
TGTGCCAGCAGTCCGGGACTAGCGGGGGGCACAGATACGCAGTATTTT | CASSPGLAGGTDTQYF | TRBJ2-3 | - | TRBV27 | 16 | TRBD2